This T cell receptor (beta chain) was captured in a study of control samples from healthy donors and cancer patients. Some clones are missing from TCRdb's copy, which holds only in-frame ones; the method was immunoSEQ multiplex PCR. Of fewer than 500,000 clones in the sample, 90% were seen once. CDR3 length: 15 amino acids. With V trimmed by 3 bases and J by 3 bases, 5 bases remained unmatched. Germline V lookup: CDR1 SGDLS, CDR2 YYNGEE. The sequenced sample was PBMCs. The V gene is TRBV9, the J gene TRBJ2-4; 8 nucleotides agree with TRBD1. This receptor was obtained from a man aged 40-49 years with head and neck cancer. The CDR3 sequence: CASSAGDRNKNIQYF. In DNA, the CDR3 is TGTGCCAGCAGCGCGGGGGACAGGAACAAAAACATTCAGTACTTC.